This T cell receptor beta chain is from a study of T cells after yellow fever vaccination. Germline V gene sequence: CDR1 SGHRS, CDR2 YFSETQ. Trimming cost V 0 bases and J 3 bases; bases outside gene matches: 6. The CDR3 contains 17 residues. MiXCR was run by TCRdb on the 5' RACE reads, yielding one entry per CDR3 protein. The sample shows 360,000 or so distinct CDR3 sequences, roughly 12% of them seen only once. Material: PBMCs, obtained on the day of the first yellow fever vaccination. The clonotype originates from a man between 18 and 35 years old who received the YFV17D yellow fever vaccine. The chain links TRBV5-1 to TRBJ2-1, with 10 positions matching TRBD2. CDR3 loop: CASSLAWTSGNYNEQFF. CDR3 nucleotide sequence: TGCGCCAGCAGCTTGGCTTGGACTAGCGGAAACTACAATGAGCAGTTCTTC.